The source of this TCR beta chain is a study of shared clonotypes between healthy human individuals. The study enrolled healthy HIV-negative adults without recent acute infections or vaccinations as donors. What was sequenced on ten immunoSEQ deep assay plates was unsorted PBMC DNA. Authors' methods: Filtering was not the same, since immunoSEQ gave junction-only sequences without quality scores. This table comes from immunoSEQ multiplex PCR, and its TCRdb copy is limited to in-frame clones, with some not included. That table furnishes V, J and clone size, whereas the DNA furnished D and trimming. The data hold approximately 480,000 clones, with around 79% observed a single time. On this clone: Within the sample, other DNA sequences also encode this same CDR3.

Trimming stripped 1 base from V and 1 base from J, with 10 bases between. The V gene's germline CDR1 is LGHNA and CDR2 YSLEER. CDR3 length: 16 amino acids. Material: PBMCs. The clonotype originates from a woman aged 40 to 55 in good health. Some clones in this sample may be carry-over from other donors' samples. The chain combines TRBV4-3 with TRBJ2-2; D is perhaps TRBD2 (5 bases). CDR3 coding DNA: TGCGCCAGCAGCCAAGGGCTAGCTGAGAACACCGGGGAGCTGTTTTTT. Protein product: CASSQGLAENTGELFF.